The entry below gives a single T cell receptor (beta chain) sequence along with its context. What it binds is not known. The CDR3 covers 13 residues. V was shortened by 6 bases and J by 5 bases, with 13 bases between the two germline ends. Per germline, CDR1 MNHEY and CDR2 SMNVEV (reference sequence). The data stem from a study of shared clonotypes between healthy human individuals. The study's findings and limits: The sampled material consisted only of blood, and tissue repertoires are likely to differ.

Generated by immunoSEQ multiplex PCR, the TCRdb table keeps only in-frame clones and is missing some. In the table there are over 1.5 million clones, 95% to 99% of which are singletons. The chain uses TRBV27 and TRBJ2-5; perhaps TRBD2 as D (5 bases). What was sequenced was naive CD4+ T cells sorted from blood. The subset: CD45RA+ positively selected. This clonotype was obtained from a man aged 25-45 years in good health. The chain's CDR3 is CASSSDWSETQYF. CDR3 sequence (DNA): TGTGCCAGCAGCTCGGACTGGTCGGAGACCCAGTACTTC.